Shown below are 10 T cell receptor beta chains from a single sample sequenced in a study of blood T cell repertoires in COVID-19. Produced via immunoSEQ multiplex PCR; TCRdb's table is partial and in-frame only. The sample lists around 190,000 clones, about 85% occurring once. The sample taken for sequencing was peripheral blood. Receptors were obtained from a woman aged 80 or older with acute or convalescent COVID-19.

The chain employs TRBV7-2 and TRBJ2-7, with D unclear. The ends were cut back, 2 bases at V and 6 bases at J, with 11 bases in the middle. Germline-derived CDR1 and CDR2 are SGHTA and FQGNSA. This CDR3 has 13 amino acids. CDR3: CASSLLGSGEQYF. The CDR3 DNA sequence: TGTGCCAGCAGCTTACTAGGATCCGGCGAGCAGTACTTC. The variable domain in full, with the rest retrieved from reference TRBV7-2 and TRBJ2-7, is GAGVSQSPSNKVTEKGKDVELRCDPISGHTALYWYRQSLGQGLEFLIYFQGNSAPDKSGLPSDRFSAERTGGSVSTLTIQRTQQEDSAVYLCASSLLGSGEQYFGPGTRLTVT.

The V gene is TRBV5-1, the J gene TRBJ2-5; 10 nucleotides line up with TRBD2. This CDR3 comprises 15 residues. V shed 0 bases and J 3 bases; nucleotides not matched to a gene: 2. Germline loops: CDR1 SGHRS, CDR2 YFSETQ. CDR3 in amino acids: CASSLAGTSEETQYF. The CDR3 DNA is TGCGCCAGCAGCTTGGCAGGGACTAGCGAAGAGACCCAGTACTTC.

This chain uses TRBV6-6 with TRBJ2-1; D might be TRBD1 (6 bases). Deletions cut 6 bases from V and 4 bases from J, with 19 bases between. Germline CDR1 and CDR2: MNHNY and SVGAGI (reference sequence). The CDR3 runs 16 residues. For the CDR3, the DNA is TGTGCCAGCAGCCGCACCGGGACACCTGGATACAATGAGCAGTTCTTC. Amino acids: CASSRTGTPGYNEQFF.

The chain is built from TRBV7-2 and TRBJ1-4; D is uncertain. The length of the CDR3 is 14 residues. V lost 4 bases and J 8 bases, leaving 14 bases between the germline ends. Germline assignment: CDR1 SGHTA and CDR2 FQGNSA. CDR3 sequence (DNA): TGTGCCAGCAGCTACGGCTCCTCGGGGGAAAAACTGTTTTTT. This sequence encodes CASSYGSSGEKLFF.

V usage is TRBV18 and J usage is TRBJ2-7; maybe TRBD1 (5 bases). V lost 0 bases and J lost 4, with 19 bases in between. Per the germline V gene, CDR1 is KGHSH and CDR2 is LQKENI. The CDR3 sequence is 17 residues long. The CDR3 DNA reads TGTGCCAGCTCACCACCGGAGAAGCAGGGTATCTTGTACGAGCAGTACTTC. As protein: CASSPPEKQGILYEQYF. The variable domain in full, with the rest retrieved from reference TRBV18 and TRBJ2-7, is NAGVMQNPRHLVRRRGQEARLRCSPMKGHSHVYWYRQLPEEGLKFMVYLQKENIIDESGMPKERFSAEFPKEGPSILRIQQVVRGDSAAYFCASSPPEKQGILYEQYFGPGTRLTVT.

There are a few counts of this clone. J is TRBJ1-5 and V is TRBV5-1; possible D gene TRBD1, 6 bases. The V end was cut by 0 bases, the J end by 7 bases, with 14 bases between. Germline loops: CDR1 SGHRS, CDR2 YFSETQ. The CDR3 consists of 15 residues. In DNA form, the CDR3 reads TGCGCCAGCAGCTTGGCCGGACAGCCCGAACAGCCCCAGCATTTT. It yields the protein CASSLAGQPEQPQHF.

J is TRBJ1-1 and V is TRBV25-1, with D unresolved. The germline gives CDR1 MGHDK, CDR2 SYGVNS. The germline V and J ends were trimmed by 7 bases and 6 bases, with 18 bases remaining between them. The CDR3 is made up of 14 amino acids. The CDR3 is CASNQRGRVAEAFF. For the CDR3, the DNA is TGTGCCAGCAACCAGCGAGGGCGGGTAGCTGAAGCTTTCTTT.

V is TRBV19 and J is TRBJ2-6; 8 nucleotides align to TRBD2. J lost 2 bases, V lost 3 bases, and 6 bases had no gene match. CDR1 is LNHDA and CDR2 is SQIVND in the germline V gene (reference sequence). The CDR3 has 17 residues. Here the CDR3 DNA reads TGTGCCAGTAGTATGGAAGCGGGAGCGGCTGGGGCCAACGTCCTGACTTTC. Its translation is CASSMEAGAAGANVLTF. Full variable domain (rest looked up from reference TRBV19 and TRBJ2-6): DGGITQSPKYLFRKEGQNVTLSCEQNLNHDAMYWYRQDPGQGLRLIYYSQIVNDFQKGDIAEGYSVSREKKESFPLTVTSAQKNPTAFYLCASSMEAGAAGANVLTFGAGSRLTVL.

V usage is TRBV28 and J usage is TRBJ1-2; 9 positions match TRBD1. The CDR3 is 13 amino acids. Germline assignment: CDR1 MDHEN and CDR2 SYDVKM. The V segment lost 2 bases and the J segment 7 bases; nucleotides outside the gene matches: 2. CDR3: CASSLGTGFGYTF. The CDR3, as DNA: TGTGCCAGCAGTTTAGGGACAGGGTTTGGCTACACCTTC.

The chain is built from TRBV11-2 and TRBJ1-4; 7 positions agree with TRBD1. This CDR3 comprises 15 residues. The V gene end was trimmed by 5 bases and the J gene end by 4 bases; junction bases not matched to a gene: 7. Germline CDR1 and CDR2: SGHAT and FQNNGV. CDR3 region: CASSMNGQVNEKLFF. The CDR3 DNA reads TGTGCCAGCAGCATGAACGGACAGGTTAATGAAAAACTGTTTTTT.